The clone carrying this T cell receptor beta chain was seen only once. This entry is derived from a study of shared T cell receptors in the human thymus. Germline V gives CDR1 SGHTA, CDR2 FQGNSA. The CDR3 extends over 15 amino acids. V shed 5 bases and J shed 0 bases, with 11 bases lying between them. This table comes from immunoSEQ multiplex PCR, and its TCRdb copy is limited to in-frame clones, with some not included. The data contain 600,000 or so clones, more than 70% of them singletons. These data were also filed under a second study, of human thymus T cells. From that paper: During corrective heart surgery, resections were taken, and the thymus tissue came from them.

This chain connects TRBV7-2 to TRBJ1-3, with D possibly TRBD1 on 5 matching bases. The specimen sequenced was thymocytes. This clonotype was obtained from a boy under three years old with a congenital heart defect. This CDR3 reads CASSPQDLSGNTIYF. The CDR3 bases are TGTGCCAGCAGCCCACAGGACCTCTCTGGAAACACCATATATTTT.